A single sample gave rise to the 15 T cell receptor beta chains below, sequenced in a study of vaccination effects on CD4 cells after COVID-19. Antigen-specific CD4+ T cell clonotypes were called by their expansion after viral peptide-pool culture in ViraFEST. At the end of roughly ten days of culture, CD4+ T cells were isolated. Participants were given two doses of BNT162b2 or mRNA-1273 vaccine. TCRdb's copy holds only in-frame clones and misses some; the assay was immunoSEQ multiplex PCR. The data hold around 32,000 clones, with roughly 63% observed a single time. No antigen has been assigned to these receptors. Specimen: CD4+ T cells from PBMCs cultured with SARS-CoV-2 spike peptides, collected after COVID-19 vaccination. The receptors were sampled from a human donor who received a COVID-19 vaccine.

The chain has TRBV6-5 and TRBJ2-1, with TRBD2 identical over 14 bases. CDR3 length: 15 amino acids. The germline CDR1 and CDR2 sequences are MNHEY and SVGAGI. The trim removed 2 bases at V and 10 bases at J, leaving 4 bases unmatched. CDR3 DNA: TGTGCCAGCAGTTACGGGACTAGCGGGAGAAGCGAGCAGTTCTTC. This translates into CASSYGTSGRSEQFF.

The chain couples TRBV2 to TRBJ2-7, with 8 bases matching TRBD2. Germline CDR1 and CDR2: SNHLY and FYNNEI. The V gene end was trimmed by 5 bases and the J gene end by 6 bases; junction bases not matched to a gene: 6. This CDR3 spans 13 amino acids. CDR3 amino acids: CASSSSGSGEQYF. CDR3 nucleotides: TGTGCCAGCAGTTCCAGCGGGAGTGGCGAGCAGTACTTC.

This chain links TRBV18 with TRBJ2-5, with D unclear. With 3 bases removed from V and 4 bases from J, the gap between germline ends came to 3 bases. Germline V lookup: CDR1 KGHSH, CDR2 LQKENI. This CDR3 is built from 11 residues. As DNA, the CDR3 is TGTGCCAGCTCACCGGGAGAGACCCAGTACTTC. Residues: CASSPGETQYF.

Sample share makes this clone medium-sized. The chain has TRBV6-2 or TRBV6-3 and TRBJ1-2; D may be TRBD1 (5 bases). The CDR3 contains 13 residues. With 2 bases removed from V and 9 bases from J, the gap between germline ends came to 13 bases. Looked up from germline, CDR1 is MNHEY and CDR2 is SVGEGT. The CDR3 is CASSYRGGTSYTF. CDR3 nucleotide sequence: TGTGCCAGCAGTTACCGGGGCGGTACGAGCTACACCTTC.

The chain combines TRBV6-5 with TRBJ2-7, with TRBD1 matching over 7 bases. The V and J ends lost 6 bases and 2 bases, in that order; junction bases with no gene match: 7. The CDR3 is 14 residues long. Germline CDR1 MNHEY, CDR2 SVGAGI. The CDR3 protein is CASSQRQGPYEQYF. For the CDR3, the DNA is TGTGCCAGCAGCCAACGACAGGGACCCTACGAGCAGTACTTC.

The chain is built from TRBV5-1 and TRBJ1-1, with D perhaps matching TRBD1 (5 bases). Germline V gene lookup returns CDR1 SGHRS and CDR2 YFSETQ. V shed 4 bases and J shed 4 bases, with 17 bases lying between them. CDR3 size: 15 residues. In nucleotides, the CDR3 is TGCGCCAGCAGCGCCGGTAGTGCCGGGGGCACTGAAGCTTTCTTT. This gives the protein CASSAGSAGGTEAFF.

V and J are TRBV19 and TRBJ2-1, with D perhaps assigned TRBD1 or TRBD2 (5 bases each). The germline V gene has CDR1 LNHDA and CDR2 SQIVND (reference sequence). V lost 5 bases and J 1 base, leaving 15 bases between the germline ends. The CDR3 spans 16 residues. CDR3 sequence reads: CASSPRDGKSYNEQFF. CDR3 nucleotide sequence: TGTGCCAGTAGTCCGAGGGACGGGAAATCCTACAATGAGCAGTTCTTC.

This chain joins TRBV5-1 and TRBJ1-2; 8 bases are a match to TRBD1. The CDR3 is 19 residues long. After removal of 4 bases from V and 2 bases from J, the junction contained 19 bases not matched to a gene. Germline CDR1 reads SGHRS; CDR2 reads YFSETQ. The CDR3 here is CASSPLQGGRTRRNYGYTF. CDR3 nucleotide sequence: TGCGCCAGCAGCCCCTTACAGGGGGGACGGACCCGTAGAAACTATGGCTACACCTTC.

V and J are TRBV24-1 and TRBJ1-2, with D maybe TRBD1 (5 bases). The CDR3 sequence is 13 residues long. Trimming shortened V by 4 bases and J by 4 bases, and 9 bases separated the two germline ends. Germline loops: CDR1 KGHDR, CDR2 SFDVKD. The CDR3 DNA reads as TGTGCCACCAGTGACTCGCAGGGCTATGGCTACACCTTC. Its protein product is CATSDSQGYGYTF.

This clone appeared a few times. The chain recombines TRBV6-1 with TRBJ2-5; D is ambiguous. The CDR3 sequence is 12 residues long. Trimming took 2 bases from V and 4 from J, leaving 5 bases between them. Germline-derived CDR1 and CDR2 are MNHNS and SASEGT. In DNA, the CDR3 is TGTGCCAGCAGTGAATTGGGAGAGACCCAGTACTTC. It is translated as CASSELGETQYF.

The rearrangement uses TRBV14 and TRBJ1-1; D remains unclear. Germline V CDR1 and CDR2: SGHDN, FVKESK. Trimming pared 0 bases from V and 4 bases from J, leaving 12 bases between. The CDR3 sequence is 15 residues long. The CDR3 sequence is CASSQEAAVSTEAFF. The CDR3 DNA is TGTGCCAGCAGCCAAGAGGCGGCGGTGAGCACTGAAGCTTTCTTT.

This chain links TRBV6-6 with TRBJ1-3; possible D gene TRBD1, 5 bases. CDR1 MNHNY and CDR2 SVGAGI come from the germline V gene (reference sequence). CDR3 length: 14 amino acids. The V gene lost 8 bases and the J gene lost 8 bases, with 19 bases spanning the gap. CDR3 nucleotide sequence: TGTGCCAGCGGAACTCAGGGATCTCGGGACACCATATATTTT. This sequence encodes CASGTQGSRDTIYF.

V and J are TRBV5-1 and TRBJ1-6; D not certain. The V end lost 4 bases, the J end lost 7 bases, and 15 bases lay between the germline ends. This CDR3 contains 15 residues. Germline CDR1 reads SGHRS; CDR2 reads YFSETQ. CDR3 protein: CASSPEPSANSPLHF. As DNA, the CDR3 is TGCGCCAGCAGCCCGGAGCCCAGCGCGAATTCACCCCTCCACTTT.

The genes are TRBV24-1 and TRBJ1-6; D is possibly TRBD1 (6 bases). This CDR3 is built from 18 residues. Germline CDR1 is KGHDR and CDR2 is SFDVKD. V was shortened by 1 base and J by 0 bases, with 12 bases between the two germline ends. The CDR3 nucleotides are TGTGCCACCAGTGATTTTCGTACAGGGTACTCCTATAATTCACCCCTCCACTTT. Residues: CATSDFRTGYSYNSPLHF.

The chain employs TRBV6-6 and TRBJ2-5; 8 positions match TRBD1. There are 19 residues in the CDR3. The junction had 18 bases not matched to a gene; V was cut back by 5 bases and J by 1 base. CDR1 is MNHNY and CDR2 is SVGAGI in the germline V gene (reference sequence). The CDR3 coding sequence is TGTGCCAGCAGTCAGTTCAGGGGGCCGGGTGTACGGAGCCAAGAGACCCAGTACTTC. Its translation is CASSQFRGPGVRSQETQYF.